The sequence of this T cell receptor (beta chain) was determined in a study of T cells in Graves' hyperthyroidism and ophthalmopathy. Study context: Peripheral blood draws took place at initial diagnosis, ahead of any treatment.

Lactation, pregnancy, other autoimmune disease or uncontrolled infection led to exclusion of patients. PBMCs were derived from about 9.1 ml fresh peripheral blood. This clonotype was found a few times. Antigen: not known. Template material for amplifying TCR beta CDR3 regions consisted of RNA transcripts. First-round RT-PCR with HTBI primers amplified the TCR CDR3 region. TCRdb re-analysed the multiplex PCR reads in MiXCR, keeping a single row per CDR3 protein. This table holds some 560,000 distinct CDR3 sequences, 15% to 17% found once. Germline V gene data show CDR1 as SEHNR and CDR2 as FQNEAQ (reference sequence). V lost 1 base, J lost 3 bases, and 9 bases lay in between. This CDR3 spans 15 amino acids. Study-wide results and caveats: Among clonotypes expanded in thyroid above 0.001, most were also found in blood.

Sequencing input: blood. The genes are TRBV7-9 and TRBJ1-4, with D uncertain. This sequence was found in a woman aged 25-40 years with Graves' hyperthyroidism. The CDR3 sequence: CASSLVGPANEKLFF. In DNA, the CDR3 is TGTGCCAGCAGCTTAGTTGGGCCAGCTAATGAAAAACTGTTTTTT.